Below are 16 T cell receptor beta chains sequenced from a single sample in a study of Ad26.COV2.S vaccination and SARS-CoV-2 variants. As for treatment: 15 to 20 received Ad26.COV2.S at low or high dose, single or two shots; 5 received placebo; per-sample allocation not given. Specimen acquisition occurred on day 63 following the initial vaccine or placebo injection. Using immunoSEQ multiplex PCR, the repertoire was profiled, and TCRdb retains in-frame clones only, with some absent. The sample has 300,000 to 500,000 clones, about 88% seen once. Sequenced here: peripheral blood, sampled in a trial of Ad26.COV2.S vaccine versus placebo. These receptors were obtained from a person aged 18 to 59 who received the Ad26.COV2.S COVID-19 vaccine or a placebo.

The chain combines TRBV21-1 with TRBJ1-6; the table assigns TRBD1, which was not confirmed against the DNA. TRBV21-1 is a known pseudogene. This CDR3 is 16 amino acids long. CDR3 loop: CAGEDKGQGYNSPLHF. CDR3 DNA sequence: TGTGCCGGGGAAGACAAGGGACAGGGCTACAATTCACCCCTCCACTTT.

This clone was recorded a few times. V and J are TRBV7-8 and TRBJ2-7; D remains unclear. V gave up 5 bases and J gave up 4 bases, with 9 bases separating them. Germline loops: CDR1 SGHVS, CDR2 FQNEAQ. This CDR3 region has 12 residues. CDR3: CASSLLWYEQYF. Here the CDR3 DNA reads TGTGCCAGCAGCCTCCTCTGGTACGAGCAGTACTTC.

V is TRBV19 and J is TRBJ1-5, with 7 bases identical to TRBD1. The germline CDR1 and CDR2 sequences are LNHDA and SQIVND (reference sequence). This CDR3 is 15 amino acids long. V lost 4 bases and J lost 0; bases outside the gene matches: 3. The CDR3 loop is CASSTGQNSNQPQHF. For the CDR3, the DNA is TGTGCCAGTAGTACGGGACAGAATAGCAATCAGCCCCAGCATTTT. Full variable domain (outside the CDR3, taken from reference TRBV19 and TRBJ1-5): DGGITQSPKYLFRKEGQNVTLSCEQNLNHDAMYWYRQDPGQGLRLIYYSQIVNDFQKGDIAEGYSVSREKKESFPLTVTSAQKNPTAFYLCASSTGQNSNQPQHFGDGTRLSIL.

V and J are TRBV13 and TRBJ1-4, with D possibly being TRBD1 (6 bases). This CDR3 has 16 residues. From germline, CDR1 is PRHDT and CDR2 FYEKMQ (reference sequence). Trimming took 2 bases from V and 4 from J, leaving 14 bases between them. The DNA for the CDR3 is TGTGCCAGCAGCTTATTCAGGGGAAATGGTAATGAAAAACTGTTTTTT. Translated, it gives CASSLFRGNGNEKLFF.

CDR3 in DNA: TGTGCCAGCAGTGTTCAGATGGACACTGAAGCTTTCTTT. This translates into CASSVQMDTEAFF. The V and J genes are TRBV6-4 and TRBJ1-1; D not certain. This CDR3 region has 13 residues. Germline V lookup: CDR1 MRHNA, CDR2 SNTAGT. The V and J ends lost 4 bases and 3 bases respectively, with 9 bases between them.

The CDR3 DNA sequence: TGCGCCAGCAGCTCCTCGATGGGCACCGGGGAGCTGTTTTTT. It specifies CASSSSMGTGELFF. The chain carries TRBV5-1 and TRBJ2-2, with D uncertain. The CDR3 contains 14 residues. Trimming removed 3 bases at V and 4 bases at J, with 10 bases between. The germline V gene encodes CDR1 SGHRS and CDR2 YFSETQ.

The rearrangement uses TRBV7-9 and TRBJ1-1, with no clear D. With 6 bases removed from V and 6 bases from J, the gap between germline ends came to 8 bases. Germline-derived CDR1 and CDR2 are SEHNR and FQNEAQ (reference sequence). CDR3 length: 11 residues. The CDR3 spells CASSSVAEAFF. In nucleotides, the CDR3 is TGTGCCAGCAGTAGTGTAGCTGAAGCTTTCTTT.

The V gene is TRBV2, the J gene TRBJ1-3; a possible D gene is TRBD1 (6 bases). Trimming took off 7 bases at V and 3 bases at J, with 22 bases between the two ends. CDR3 length: 17 residues. The germline gives CDR1 SNHLY, CDR2 FYNNEI. As DNA, the CDR3 is TGTGCCAGCACCCGGCGGGGGGCGAGGGTAATTGGAAACACCATATATTTT. This sequence encodes CASTRRGARVIGNTIYF.

The chain carries TRBV7-8 and TRBJ2-1; D is uncertain. The V end was cut by 1 base, the J end by 7 bases, with 8 bases between. The germline CDR1 and CDR2 sequences are SGHVS and FQNEAQ. The CDR3 contains 13 residues. The CDR3 region has the DNA TGTGCCAGCAGCTTAGATAGGGTTAATGAGCAGTTCTTC. Translating gives CASSLDRVNEQFF.

This rearrangement joins TRBV5-4 to TRBJ1-1; a possible D gene is TRBD1 (6 bases). The CDR3 consists of 16 residues. Germline V CDR1 and CDR2: SGHNT, YYREEE (reference sequence). V was trimmed by 0 bases and J by 5 bases, leaving 17 bases between them. The CDR3 sequence: CASSLVPPGVSTEAFF. Here the CDR3 DNA reads TGTGCCAGCAGCTTGGTCCCTCCAGGGGTGTCGACTGAAGCTTTCTTT.

V and J are TRBV18 and TRBJ2-2; D is undetermined. CDR3 length: 13 amino acids. Trimming took 3 bases from V and 3 from J, leaving 5 bases between them. Germline CDR1 and CDR2: KGHSH and LQKENI. The CDR3 sequence: CASSPAYTGELFF. The CDR3 DNA is TGTGCCAGCTCACCGGCCTACACCGGGGAGCTGTTTTTT.

As for this clone: Within the sample, other DNA sequences also encode this same CDR3. The V gene is TRBV30, the J gene TRBJ1-1; no reliable D call. Germline CDR1 GTSNPN, CDR2 SVGIG (reference sequence). The V and J ends lost 2 bases and 1 base respectively, with 5 bases between them. The CDR3 length is 12 residues. The CDR3 coding sequence is TGTGCCTGGAGTCGACAGAACACTGAAGCTTTCTTT. It translates to CAWSRQNTEAFF.

V is TRBV5-4 and J is TRBJ2-3; TRBD2 matches at 10 bases. Looked up from germline, CDR1 is SGHNT and CDR2 is YYREEE (reference sequence). Trimming took 4 bases from V and 0 from J; bases not matched to a gene: 11. This CDR3 comprises 18 residues. CDR3 nucleotide sequence: TGTGCCAGCAGCCTGCTAGCGGGGGTCTCCTATAGCACAGATACGCAGTATTTT. Translation gives CASSLLAGVSYSTDTQYF.

The rearrangement links TRBV5-4 to TRBJ2-1; TRBD2 matches at 9 bases. The CDR3 length is 15 residues. The germline CDR1 and CDR2 sequences are SGHNT and YYREEE (reference sequence). Trimming took 4 bases from V and 6 from J; bases not matched to a gene: 8. In nucleotides, the CDR3 is TGTGCCAGCAGCCAATTAGCGGGGGCGACCAATGAGCAGTTCTTC. It translates to CASSQLAGATNEQFF.

Comments on this clone: A read error may account for a junction end that differs from germline. The chain combines TRBV7-7 with TRBJ2-3; D uncertain. The V gene's germline CDR1 is SSHAT and CDR2 FNYEAQ (reference sequence). This CDR3 spans 13 amino acids. CDR3 sequence reads: CASSAGSTDTQYF. CDR3 nucleotides: TGTGCTAGCAGCGCCGGGTCCACAGATACGCAGTATTTT.

Here the CDR3 reads CASSLAAGGHYNEQFF. The CDR3 DNA follows: TGTGCCAGCAGCTTGGCCGCGGGGGGACACTACAATGAGCAGTTCTTC. The V gene is TRBV5-6, the J gene TRBJ2-1; 8 bases align to TRBD2. CDR1 is SGHDT, CDR2 YYEEEE, per germline. The CDR3 runs 16 residues. The junction had 5 bases not matched to a gene; V was cut back by 0 bases and J by 3 bases.